Below are 15 T cell receptor beta chains sequenced from a single sample in a study of identifying expanded T cells in peripheral blood. The method was immunoSEQ multiplex PCR; TCRdb's version includes in-frame clones alone and lacks a portion of them. The table records tens of thousands of clones, roughly 87% of them present only once. The sequencing input was blood. The source of these receptors is a person aged 18 to 75 in good health.

CDR3 in amino acids: CASGGFGGYTF. The CDR3 DNA sequence: TGTGCCAGCGGGGGGTTTGGGGGCTACACCTTC. The chain recombines TRBV27 with TRBJ1-2; possibly TRBD1 for D (5 bases). Germline CDR1 is MNHEY and CDR2 is SMNVEV (reference sequence). The length of the CDR3 is 11 residues. V lost 8 bases to trimming and J lost 8 bases, with 12 bases between them.

The chain carries TRBV16 and TRBJ2-7; 9 nucleotides align to TRBD1. Germline V gives CDR1 KGHSY, CDR2 FQNENV. Germline trimming cut 1 base from V and 5 bases from J; bases unmatched to any gene: 3. The CDR3 spans 14 residues. DNA for the CDR3: TGTGCCAGCAGCCAATTCCGGGACAGGGACGAGCAGTACTTC. Translation gives CASSQFRDRDEQYF. Based on the CDR3 plus reference TRBV16 and TRBJ2-7, the full variable domain is GEEVAQTPKHLVRGEGQKAKLYCAPIKGHSYVFWYQQVLKNEFKFLISFQNENVFDETGMPKERFSAKCLPNSPCSLEIQATKLEDSAVYFCASSQFRDRDEQYFGPGTRLTVT.

The rearrangement joins TRBV5-1 to TRBJ1-5, with a possible D match to TRBD1 (6 bases). The CDR3 has 16 residues. The V and J ends lost 1 base and 5 bases respectively, with 16 bases between them. Germline V gene sequence: CDR1 SGHRS, CDR2 YFSETQ. For the CDR3, the DNA is TGCGCCAGCAGCTTGTTTTCGGGGACAACTCATCAGCCCCAGCATTTT. This encodes CASSLFSGTTHQPQHF.

The rearrangement uses TRBV19 and TRBJ1-5; 8 positions match TRBD1. The CDR3 loop spans 17 amino acids. Germline V lookup: CDR1 LNHDA, CDR2 SQIVND (reference sequence). With 5 bases clipped from V and 0 bases from J, the junction kept 9 bases outside the gene matches. CDR3 sequence reads: CASSHGTGRYSNQPQHF. CDR3 DNA: TGTGCCAGTAGTCACGGGACAGGTCGATATAGCAATCAGCCCCAGCATTTT.

CDR3 nucleotide sequence: TGTGCCAGCAGCTTCGACCGGGGCGGCTCCTATAATTCACCCCTCCACTTT. Translating it yields CASSFDRGGSYNSPLHF. This chain joins TRBV5-6 and TRBJ1-6, with TRBD1 as a possible D gene (5 bases). CDR1 SGHDT and CDR2 YYEEEE come from the germline V gene. This CDR3 is built from 17 residues. V was shortened by 2 bases and J by 0 bases, with 12 bases between the two germline ends.

The chain carries TRBV5-4 and TRBJ1-1; D not resolved. V lost 0 bases, J lost 2 bases, and 8 bases lay in between. Looked up from germline, CDR1 is SGHNT and CDR2 is YYREEE (reference sequence). The CDR3 has 14 amino acids. The CDR3 region is CASSLGRVNTEAFF. CDR3 DNA sequence: TGTGCCAGCAGCTTGGGGAGGGTAAACACTGAAGCTTTCTTT.

J is TRBJ2-1 and V is TRBV18; 8 positions agree with TRBD1. With V trimmed by 3 bases and J by 5 bases, 6 bases remained unmatched. The CDR3 consists of 15 residues. Germline V gene sequence: CDR1 KGHSH, CDR2 LQKENI. CDR3 DNA sequence: TGTGCCAGCTCACCGCGGACAGGGTGGGACAATGAGCAGTTCTTC. Protein: CASSPRTGWDNEQFF.

This sequence joins TRBV2 and TRBJ1-1; no clear D. This CDR3 contains 14 residues. Germline CDR1 SNHLY, CDR2 FYNNEI. Deletions cut 6 bases from V and 0 bases from J, with 11 bases between. The CDR3 DNA is TGTGCCAGCAGGCCTGGAGAAATGAACACTGAAGCTTTCTTT. Translation: CASRPGEMNTEAFF. Full variable domain (missing parts from reference TRBV2 and TRBJ1-1): EPEVTQTPSHQVTQMGQEVILRCVPISNHLYFYWYRQILGQKVEFLVSFYNNEISEKSEIFDDQFSVERPDGSNFTLKIRSTKLEDSAMYFCASRPGEMNTEAFFGQGTRLTVV.

The chain carries TRBV7-6 and TRBJ2-6; TRBD1 aligns across 7 bases. CDR3 length: 17 amino acids. V gave up 0 bases and J gave up 0 bases; unmatched junction bases: 2. The germline V gene encodes CDR1 SGHVS and CDR2 FNYEAQ. CDR3 amino acids: CASSLATGISGANVLTF. CDR3 sequence (DNA): TGTGCCAGCAGCTTAGCGACAGGGATCTCTGGGGCCAACGTCCTGACTTTC.

The V gene is TRBV5-6, the J gene TRBJ2-6; D possibly corresponds to TRBD2 (5 bases). V lost 3 bases, J lost 3 bases, and 13 bases lay in between. The germline gives CDR1 SGHDT, CDR2 YYEEEE. The CDR3 loop spans 16 amino acids. The CDR3 DNA reads as TGTGCCAGCAGCTGGGGAGCTAACCTTGGGGCCAACGTCCTGACTTTC. It encodes CASSWGANLGANVLTF.

This clone was counted only a few times. The V gene is TRBV21-1, the J gene TRBJ2-2; the D segment call TRBD2 is taken from the table without a DNA check. TRBV21-1 has pseudogene status. The CDR3 loop spans 20 amino acids. The CDR3 DNA follows: TGTGCCAGCAGCAAACCTAGGGAGGCCTCTAGCGGGAGTGGTACCGGGGAGCTGTTTTTT. Protein product: CASSKPREASSGSGTGELFF.

The gene calls are TRBV6-1 and TRBJ1-2; 8 nucleotides align to TRBD1. Germline V lookup: CDR1 MNHNS, CDR2 SASEGT. CDR3 length equals 14 residues. The ends lost 3 bases at V and 9 bases at J; junction bases unmatched: 9. The CDR3 sequence is CASSDGQGAISYTF. The CDR3 region has the DNA TGTGCCAGCAGTGATGGGCAGGGGGCTATCAGCTACACCTTC.

The chain has TRBV7-8 and TRBJ2-7; D not resolved. Germline V lookup: CDR1 SGHVS, CDR2 FQNEAQ. CDR3 size: 13 residues. V was shortened by 5 bases and J by 0 bases, with 8 bases between the two germline ends. The DNA of the CDR3 is TGTGCCAGCAGCGGTCAGGTCTCCTACGAGCAGTACTTC. Encoded protein: CASSGQVSYEQYF.

The V and J genes are TRBV5-6 and TRBJ1-4, with 9 bases lining up with TRBD1. The ends lost 0 bases at V and 7 bases at J; junction bases unmatched: 1. The CDR3 covers 14 residues. CDR1 and CDR2 (germline): SGHDT, YYEEEE. DNA for the CDR3: TGTGCCAGCAGCTTGGTGACAGGGGGTGAAAAACTGTTTTTT. Translation gives CASSLVTGGEKLFF.

The V and J genes are TRBV5-1 and TRBJ2-7; 12 bases map to TRBD2. Germline V lookup: CDR1 SGHRS, CDR2 YFSETQ. The CDR3 is made up of 16 amino acids. Trimming took 1 base from V and 0 from J; bases not matched to a gene: 2. Here the CDR3 reads CASSLQLAGGSYEQYF. The CDR3, as DNA: TGCGCCAGCAGCTTGCAACTAGCGGGGGGCTCCTACGAGCAGTACTTC. The full variable domain, its missing parts supplied by reference TRBV5-1 and TRBJ2-7, is KAGVTQTPRYLIKTRGQQVTLSCSPISGHRSVSWYQQTPGQGLQFLFEYFSETQRNKGNFPGRFSGRQFSNSRSEMNVSTLELGDSALYLCASSLQLAGGSYEQYFGPGTRLTVT.